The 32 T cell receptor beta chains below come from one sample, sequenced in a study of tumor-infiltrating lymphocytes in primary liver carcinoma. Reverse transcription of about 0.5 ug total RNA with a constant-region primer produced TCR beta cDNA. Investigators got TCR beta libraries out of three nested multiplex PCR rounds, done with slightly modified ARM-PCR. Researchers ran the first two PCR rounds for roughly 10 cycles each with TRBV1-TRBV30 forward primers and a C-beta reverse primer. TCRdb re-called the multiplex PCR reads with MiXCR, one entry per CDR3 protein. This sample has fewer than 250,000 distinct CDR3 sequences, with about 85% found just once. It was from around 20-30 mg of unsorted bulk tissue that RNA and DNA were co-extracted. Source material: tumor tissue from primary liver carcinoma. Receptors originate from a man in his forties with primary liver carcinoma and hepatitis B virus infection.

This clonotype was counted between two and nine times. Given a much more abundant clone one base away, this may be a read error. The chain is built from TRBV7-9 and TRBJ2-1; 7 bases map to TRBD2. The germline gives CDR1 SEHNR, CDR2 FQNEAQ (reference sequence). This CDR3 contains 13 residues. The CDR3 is CASSSIQLASGLF. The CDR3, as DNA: TGTGCCAGCAGCTCCATTCAACTGGCTAGCGGCCTCTTC.

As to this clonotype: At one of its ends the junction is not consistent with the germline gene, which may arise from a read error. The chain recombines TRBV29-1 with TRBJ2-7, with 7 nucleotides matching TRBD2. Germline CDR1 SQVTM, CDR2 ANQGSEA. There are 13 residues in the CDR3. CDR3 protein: CSVQSRGGCKHYF. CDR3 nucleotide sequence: TGCAGCGTTCAATCGAGGGGAGGGTGCAAGCATTACTTC.

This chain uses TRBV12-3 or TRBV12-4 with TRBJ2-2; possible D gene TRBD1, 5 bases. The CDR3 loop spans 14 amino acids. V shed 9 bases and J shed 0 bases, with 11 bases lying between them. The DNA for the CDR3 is TGTGCCAGTGTGGAGACAGCGAACACCGGGGAGCTGTTTTTT. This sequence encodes CASVETANTGELFF.

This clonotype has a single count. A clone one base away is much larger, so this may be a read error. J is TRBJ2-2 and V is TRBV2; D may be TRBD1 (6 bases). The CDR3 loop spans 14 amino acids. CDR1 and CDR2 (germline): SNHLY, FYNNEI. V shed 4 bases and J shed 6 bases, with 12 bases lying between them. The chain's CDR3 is CASSGMGASGELFF. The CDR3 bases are TGTGCCAGCAGTGGTATGGGGGCGTCCGGGGAGCTGTTTTTT.

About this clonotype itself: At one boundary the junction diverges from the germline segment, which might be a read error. The CDR3, as DNA: TGCGCTAGCAGTGAGCTCGACCGGGGAGGGAATCAGCCCCAGCTTTTT. Protein: CASSELDRGGNQPQLF. The rearrangement joins TRBV10-2 to TRBJ1-5; D ambiguous. The CDR3 consists of 16 residues. The germline CDR1 and CDR2 sequences are WSHSY and SAAADI.

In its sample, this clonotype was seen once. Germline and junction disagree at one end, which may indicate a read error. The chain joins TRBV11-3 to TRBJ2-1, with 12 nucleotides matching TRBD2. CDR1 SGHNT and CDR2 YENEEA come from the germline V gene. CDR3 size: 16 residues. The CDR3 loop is CTSSTGTSGLYKDQFF. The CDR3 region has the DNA TGTACCAGCAGCACCGGGACTAGCGGGCTATACAAAGATCAGTTCTTC.

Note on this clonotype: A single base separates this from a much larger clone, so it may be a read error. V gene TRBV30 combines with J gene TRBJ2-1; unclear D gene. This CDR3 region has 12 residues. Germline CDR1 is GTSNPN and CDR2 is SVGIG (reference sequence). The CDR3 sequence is CAWTRVSNEQIF. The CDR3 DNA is TGTGCCTGGACCCGGGTCAGCAATGAGCAGATCTTC. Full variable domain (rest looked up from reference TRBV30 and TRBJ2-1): SQTIHQWPATLVQPVGSPLSLECTVEGTSNPNLYWYRQAAGRGLQLLFYSVGIGQISSEVPQNLSASRPQDRQFILSSKKLLLSDSGFYLCAWTRVSNEQIFGPGTRLTVL.

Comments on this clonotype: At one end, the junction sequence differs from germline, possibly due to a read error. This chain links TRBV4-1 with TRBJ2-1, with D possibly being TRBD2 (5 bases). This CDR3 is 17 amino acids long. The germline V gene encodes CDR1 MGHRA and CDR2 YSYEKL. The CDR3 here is CASSHELEVPPYNELSF. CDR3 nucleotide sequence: TGCGCAAGCAGCCATGAACTGGAGGTCCCTCCCTACAATGAGCTGTCCTTC.

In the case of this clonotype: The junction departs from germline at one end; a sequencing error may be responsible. The CDR3 nucleotides are TGCCCCAGCAGCCAGGACAGGGGGCGGTCTATGAATTCGCCCCTCCACTTT. Translation gives CPSSQDRGRSMNSPLHF. The chain is built from TRBV4-1 and TRBJ1-6, with TRBD1 matching over 11 bases. Germline V gives CDR1 MGHRA, CDR2 YSYEKL. The CDR3 is made up of 17 amino acids.

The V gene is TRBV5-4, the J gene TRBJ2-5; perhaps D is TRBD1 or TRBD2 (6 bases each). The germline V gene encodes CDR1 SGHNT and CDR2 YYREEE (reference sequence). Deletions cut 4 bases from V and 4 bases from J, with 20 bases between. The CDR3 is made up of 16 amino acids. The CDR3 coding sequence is TGTGCCAGCAGCGGAACCATAGGGGGGAGGATAGAGACCCAGTACTTC. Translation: CASSGTIGGRIETQYF. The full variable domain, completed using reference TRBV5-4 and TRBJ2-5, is ETGVTQSPTHLIKTRGQQVTLRCSSQSGHNTVSWYQQALGQGPQFIFQYYREEENGRGNFPPRFSGLQFPNYSSELNVNALELDDSALYLCASSGTIGGRIETQYFGPGTRLLVL.

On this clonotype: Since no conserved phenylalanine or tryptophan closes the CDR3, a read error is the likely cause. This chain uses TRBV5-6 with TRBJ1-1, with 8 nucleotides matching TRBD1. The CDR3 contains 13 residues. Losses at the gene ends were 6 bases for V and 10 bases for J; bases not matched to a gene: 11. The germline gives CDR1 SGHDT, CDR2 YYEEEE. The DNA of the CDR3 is TGTGCCAGCACTCGTGACAGGGGAATGGGAGCTTTCGTT. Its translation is CASTRDRGMGAFV.

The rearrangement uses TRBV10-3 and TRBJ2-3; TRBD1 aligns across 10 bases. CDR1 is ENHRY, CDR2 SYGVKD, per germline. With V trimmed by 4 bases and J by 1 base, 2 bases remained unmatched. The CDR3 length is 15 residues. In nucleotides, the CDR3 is TGTGCCATCAGTGCAGACAGGGGGCGCACAGATACGCAGTATTTT. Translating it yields CAISADRGRTDTQYF.

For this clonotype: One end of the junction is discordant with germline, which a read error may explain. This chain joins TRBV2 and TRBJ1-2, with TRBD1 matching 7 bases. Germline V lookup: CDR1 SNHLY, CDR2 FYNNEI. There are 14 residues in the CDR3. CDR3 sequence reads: CASSKDRSTGGYTF. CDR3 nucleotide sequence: TGTGCCAGCAGTAAGGACAGGTCCACTGGGGGCTACACTTTC.

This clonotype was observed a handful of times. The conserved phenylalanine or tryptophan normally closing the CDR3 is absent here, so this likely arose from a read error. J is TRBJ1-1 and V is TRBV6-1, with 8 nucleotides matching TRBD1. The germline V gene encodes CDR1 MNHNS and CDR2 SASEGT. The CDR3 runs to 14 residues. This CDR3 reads CVSNHGQGGTEAFY. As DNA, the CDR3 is TGTGTCAGCAATCACGGACAGGGAGGCACTGAAGCTTTCTAT.

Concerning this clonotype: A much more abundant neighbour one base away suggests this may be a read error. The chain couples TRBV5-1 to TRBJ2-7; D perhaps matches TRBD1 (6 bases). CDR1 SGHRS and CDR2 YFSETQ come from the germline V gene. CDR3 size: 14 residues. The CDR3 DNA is TGCGCCAACAGCCCGGACAGACTTACCTACGAGCAGTACTTC. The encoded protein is CANSPDRLTYEQYF.

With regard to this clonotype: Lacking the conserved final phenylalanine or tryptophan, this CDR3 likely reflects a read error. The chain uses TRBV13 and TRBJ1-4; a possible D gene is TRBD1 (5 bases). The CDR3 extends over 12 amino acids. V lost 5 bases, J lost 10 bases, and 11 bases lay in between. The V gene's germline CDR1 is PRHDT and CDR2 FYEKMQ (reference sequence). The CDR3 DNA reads TGTGCCAGCAGCCCTAATAGGGGAAAACTGTTTTGT. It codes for CASSPNRGKLFC.

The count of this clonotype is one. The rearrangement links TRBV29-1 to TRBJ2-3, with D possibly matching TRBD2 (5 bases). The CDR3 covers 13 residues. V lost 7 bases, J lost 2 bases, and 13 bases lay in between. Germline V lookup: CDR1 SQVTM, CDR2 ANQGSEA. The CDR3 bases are TGCAGCGGAAGAGAGGGTGACACAGATACGCAGTATTTT. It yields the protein CSGREGDTDTQYF.

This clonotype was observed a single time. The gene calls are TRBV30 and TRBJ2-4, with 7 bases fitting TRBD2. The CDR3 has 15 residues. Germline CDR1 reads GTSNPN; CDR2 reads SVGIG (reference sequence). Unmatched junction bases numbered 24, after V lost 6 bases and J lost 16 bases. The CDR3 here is CACIEGGLGNNIQYF. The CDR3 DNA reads TGTGCCTGTATCGAGGGAGGGCTTGGCAATAACATCCAATACTTC.

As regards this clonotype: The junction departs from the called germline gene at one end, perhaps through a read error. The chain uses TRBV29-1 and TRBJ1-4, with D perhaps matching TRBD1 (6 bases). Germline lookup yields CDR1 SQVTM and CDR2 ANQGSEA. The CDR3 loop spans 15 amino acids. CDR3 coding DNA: TGCAGCGCTGGGACAAGGGGTGCAACTAATGAAAAACTGCTTTTT. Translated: CSAGTRGATNEKLLF. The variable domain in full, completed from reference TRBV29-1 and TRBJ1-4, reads SAVISQKPSRDICQRGTSLTIQCQVDSQVTMMFWYRQQPGQSLTLIATANQGSEATYESGFVIDKFPISRPNLTFSTLTVSNMSPEDSSIYLCSAGTRGATNEKLLFGSGTQLSVL.

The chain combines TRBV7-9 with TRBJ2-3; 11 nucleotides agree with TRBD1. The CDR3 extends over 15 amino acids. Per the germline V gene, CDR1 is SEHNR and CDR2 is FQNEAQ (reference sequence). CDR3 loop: CGNTDPGQGVETQYF. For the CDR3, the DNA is TGTGGCAACACTGATCCGGGACAGGGGGTCGAGACGCAGTATTTT. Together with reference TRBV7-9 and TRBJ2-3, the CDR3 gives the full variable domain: DTGVSQNPRHKITKRGQNVTFRCDPISEHNRLYWYRQTLGQGPEFLTYFQNEAQLEKSRLLSDRFSAERPKGSFSTLEIQRTEQGDSAMYLCGNTDPGQGVETQYFGPGTRLTVL.

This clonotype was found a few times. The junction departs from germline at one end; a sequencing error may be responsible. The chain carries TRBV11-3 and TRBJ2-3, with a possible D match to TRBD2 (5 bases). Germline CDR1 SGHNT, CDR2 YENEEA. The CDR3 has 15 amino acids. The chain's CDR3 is CVSSPGIGFTDTQYF. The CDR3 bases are TGTGTCAGCAGTCCCGGGATAGGGTTCACAGATACGCAGTATTTT. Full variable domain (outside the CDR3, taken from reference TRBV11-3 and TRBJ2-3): EAGVVQSPRYKIIEKKQPVAFWCNPISGHNTLYWYLQNLGQGPELLIRYENEEAVDDSQLPKDRFSAERLKGVDSTLKIQPAELGDSAVYLCVSSPGIGFTDTQYFGPGTRLTVL.

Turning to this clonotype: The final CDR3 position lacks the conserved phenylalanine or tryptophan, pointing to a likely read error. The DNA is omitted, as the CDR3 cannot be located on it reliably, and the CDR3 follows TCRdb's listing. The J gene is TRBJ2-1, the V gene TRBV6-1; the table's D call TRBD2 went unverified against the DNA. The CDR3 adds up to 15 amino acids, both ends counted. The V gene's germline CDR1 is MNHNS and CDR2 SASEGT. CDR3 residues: CASSPRTSGKHEHFL.

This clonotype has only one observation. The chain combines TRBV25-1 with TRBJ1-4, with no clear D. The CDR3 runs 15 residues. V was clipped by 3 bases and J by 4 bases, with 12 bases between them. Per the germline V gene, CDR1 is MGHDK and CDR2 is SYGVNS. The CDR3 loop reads CASSDPGAHNEKLFF. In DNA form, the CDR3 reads TGTGCCAGCAGTGATCCCGGTGCACATAATGAAAAACTGTTTTTT.

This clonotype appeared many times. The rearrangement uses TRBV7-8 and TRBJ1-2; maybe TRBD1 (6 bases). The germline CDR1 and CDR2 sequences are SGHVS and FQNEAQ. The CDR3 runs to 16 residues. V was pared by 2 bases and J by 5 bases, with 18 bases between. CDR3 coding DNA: TGTGCCAGCAGCTTATCCCGCCAGGGGTTAGAGTATGGCTACACCTTC. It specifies CASSLSRQGLEYGYTF.

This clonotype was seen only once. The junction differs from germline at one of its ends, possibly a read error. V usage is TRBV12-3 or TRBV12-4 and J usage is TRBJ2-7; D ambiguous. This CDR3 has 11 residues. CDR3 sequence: CAISRSYAQYF. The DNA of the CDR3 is TGTGCCATCAGTCGATCCTACGCGCAGTACTTC.

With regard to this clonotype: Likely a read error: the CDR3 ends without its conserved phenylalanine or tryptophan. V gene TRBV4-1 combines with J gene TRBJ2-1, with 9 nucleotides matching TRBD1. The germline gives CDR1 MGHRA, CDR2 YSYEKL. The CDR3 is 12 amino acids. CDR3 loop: CASSQMGQGQFL. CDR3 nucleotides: TGTGCCAGCAGCCAAATGGGACAGGGGCAGTTCTTA.

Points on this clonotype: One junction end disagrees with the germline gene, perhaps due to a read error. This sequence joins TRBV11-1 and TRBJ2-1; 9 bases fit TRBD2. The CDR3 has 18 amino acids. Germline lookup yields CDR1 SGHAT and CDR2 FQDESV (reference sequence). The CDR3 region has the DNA TGTGCCAGCAGCTTATACCGCTCCGCGGGAGGGACCTACTATGAGCAGTCCTTC. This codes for CASSLYRSAGGTYYEQSF.

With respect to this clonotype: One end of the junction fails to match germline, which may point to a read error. CDR3 residues: CASNGDQSNQSQHF. The CDR3, as DNA: TGTGCCAGCAATGGAGACCAAAGCAATCAGTCCCAGCATTTT. V gene TRBV6-1 combines with J gene TRBJ1-5; D is unclear. Germline CDR1 MNHNS, CDR2 SASEGT. The CDR3 contains 14 residues.

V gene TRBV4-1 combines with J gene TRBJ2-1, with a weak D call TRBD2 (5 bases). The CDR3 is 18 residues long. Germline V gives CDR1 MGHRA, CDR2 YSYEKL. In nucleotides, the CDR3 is TGCATCAGTAGCCGCGCGAAGGCGAGAACTAGCTCCTACAATGAGCAGTTCTTC. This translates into CISSRAKARTSSYNEQFF.

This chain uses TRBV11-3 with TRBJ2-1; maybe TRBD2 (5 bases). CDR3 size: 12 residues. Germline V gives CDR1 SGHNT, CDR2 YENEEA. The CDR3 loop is CSSSLNANEQFF. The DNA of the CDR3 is TGTTCTAGCAGCTTGAATGCCAATGAGCAGTTCTTC.

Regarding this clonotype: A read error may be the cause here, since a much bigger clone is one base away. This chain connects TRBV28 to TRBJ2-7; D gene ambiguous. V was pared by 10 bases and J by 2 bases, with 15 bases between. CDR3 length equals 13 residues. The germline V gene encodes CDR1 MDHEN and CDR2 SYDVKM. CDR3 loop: CATGVRLTYEQYF. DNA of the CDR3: TGTGCCACTGGGGTAAGACTGACCTACGAGCAGTACTTC.

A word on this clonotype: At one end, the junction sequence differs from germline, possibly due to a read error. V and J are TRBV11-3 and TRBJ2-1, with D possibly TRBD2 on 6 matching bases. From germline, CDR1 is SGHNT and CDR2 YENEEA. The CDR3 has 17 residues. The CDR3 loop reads CASILGVPGLPHNGQFF. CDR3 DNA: TGTGCCAGCATCTTAGGCGTACCGGGACTCCCACACAATGGGCAGTTCTTC.